The clone carrying this TCR beta chain was observed a handful of times. Its specificity is not known. PCR was performed using 60 Vbeta and 13 Jbeta primers. Per the original data handling: In a later analysis, of around 83 million unique beta chains, roughly 10 million appeared in at least two donors. Profiled with immunoSEQ multiplex PCR; TCRdb holds only in-frame clones, not every one. The D gene and trimming were derived from the DNA, and the V and J assignments and clone size from that table. The sample contains approximately 70,000 clones, approximately 80% of which appear only once. Trimming pared 2 bases from V and 6 bases from J, leaving 11 bases between. The length of the CDR3 is 14 residues. Germline V CDR1 and CDR2: MNHNY, SVGAGI (reference sequence). The data originate from a study of cytomegalovirus exposure and HLA in healthy donors. Whole-study results and caveats: Earlier findings revealed that most TCR beta V segments proved productive either about 87% or about 30% of the time. HLA-A and HLA-B allele assignments for most subjects were reportedly predicted accurately using TCR beta sequences. For TCR beta chains, V- and J-gene trimming was later linked to a missense DCLRE1C variant.

The sequence derives from a woman in her twenties or thirties in good health and CMV-seronegative. The rearrangement links TRBV6-6 to TRBJ1-5; D remains unclear. What was sequenced was PBMCs. Here the CDR3 DNA reads TGTGCCAGCAGTTACACGGTCCGGGGTCAGCCCCAGCATTTT. Amino acid sequence: CASSYTVRGQPQHF.